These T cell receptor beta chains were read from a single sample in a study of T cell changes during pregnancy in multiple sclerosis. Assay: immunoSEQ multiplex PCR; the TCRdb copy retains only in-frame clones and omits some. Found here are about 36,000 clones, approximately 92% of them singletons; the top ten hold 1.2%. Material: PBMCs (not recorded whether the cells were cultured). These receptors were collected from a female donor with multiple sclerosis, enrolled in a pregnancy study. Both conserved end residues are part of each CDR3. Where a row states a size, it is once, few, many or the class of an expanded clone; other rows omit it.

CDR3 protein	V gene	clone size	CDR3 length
CASSLLAPSGTGANVLTF	TRBV27	.	18
CASSLEGGYTF	TRBV5-6	.	11
CASSSGSGTDTQYF	TRBV7-2	.	14
CASSLEDYSYEQYF	TRBV5-4	once	14
CASSPFGQGYEQYF	TRBV11-2	.	14
CAWPGSGENIQYF	TRBV30	few	13
CSVDMAPHYEQYF	TRBV29-1	.	13
CASSLVFVGGETQYF	TRBV7-2	few	15
CASSLALSGGRTDTQYF	TRBV7-2	.	17
CASSSLNEKLFF	TRBV7-2	.	12
CASSPPHLGLAAYEQYF	TRBV28	.	17
CARSSGQGAEAFF	TRBV5-3	.	13
CASSQDFFGDTEAFF	TRBV4-2	.	15
CASSRQGDYGYTF	TRBV28	.	13
CASSALHQGAVNTIYF	TRBV5-6	once	16